A selection of T cell receptor beta chains follows, all from one sample in a study of vaccination effects on CD4 cells after COVID-19. Some clones are missing from TCRdb's copy, which holds only in-frame ones; the method was immunoSEQ multiplex PCR. This sample has tens of thousands of clones, with under 90% found just once. The antigens these receptors bind are not known. Here the sequenced sample was CD4+ T cells from PBMCs cultured with SARS-CoV-2 spike peptides, taken before COVID-19 vaccination. The receptors derive from a human donor who received a COVID-19 vaccine. Both conserved end residues are part of each CDR3. The D gene is left open where the match is weak. The size field is filled for only some rows; it gives once, few, many or a size class.

J gene | D gene | V gene | CDR3 length | clone size | CDR3 DNA | CDR3 protein
TRBJ1-3 | . | TRBV18 | 14 | . | TGTGCCAGCTCACCACCGTCGGTGGGAAACACCATATATTTT | CASSPPSVGNTIYF
TRBJ1-2 | TRBD1 | TRBV7-2 | 15 | . | TGTGCCAGCAGCTTAGGTACAGGGGGGGACTATGGCTACACCTTC | CASSLGTGGDYGYTF
TRBJ1-3 | . | TRBV5-1 | 16 | . | TGCGCCAGCAGCCCGGGCATAGGGGGCTCTGGAAACACCATATATTTT | CASSPGIGGSGNTIYF
TRBJ2-1 | . | TRBV11-3 | 13 | . | TGTGCCAGCAGCTTATTCCGGGAAGAAGAGCAGTTCTTC | CASSLFREEEQFF
TRBJ1-1 | . | TRBV7-9 | 13 | . | TGTGCCAGCAGCTCTGCCAGGAACACTGAAGCTTTCTTT | CASSSARNTEAFF
TRBJ2-5 | . | TRBV6-6 | 16 | . | TGTGCCAGCACTTCGGGCTTAGTGGGCCCCCAAGAGACCCAGTACTTC | CASTSGLVGPQETQYF
TRBJ1-6 | . | TRBV9 | 15 | few | TGTGCCAGCAGCGTAGCCCAGGGCGCGGATTCACCCCTCCACTTT | CASSVAQGADSPLHF
TRBJ1-6 | TRBD1 | TRBV5-1 | 15 | . | TGCGCCAGCAGCTTGGTAGGGGACAGGAATTCACCCCTCCACTTT | CASSLVGDRNSPLHF
TRBJ2-5 | TRBD1 | TRBV18 | 14 | . | TGTGCCAGCGGTCGACAGGGGGTCAGGGAGACCCAGTACTTC | CASGRQGVRETQYF
TRBJ2-5 | . | TRBV7-9 | 13 | . | TGTGCCAGCAGCTTTAACAACCAAGAGACCCAGTACTTC | CASSFNNQETQYF
TRBJ2-3 | TRBD2 | TRBV24-1 | 15 | . | TGTGCCACCGCTACCACAGCGGGGGCAGCAGATACGCAGTATTTT | CATATTAGAADTQYF
TRBJ2-1 | . | TRBV4-1 | 15 | . | TGCGCCAGCAGCCAACAGGAGAGCTCCTACAATGAGCAGTTCTTC | CASSQQESSYNEQFF
TRBJ2-5 | TRBD2 | TRBV6-5 | 13 | . | TGTGCCAGCAGTTTAACGGACCTAGCGGGGGAGTACTTC | CASSLTDLAGEYF
TRBJ1-2 | TRBD1 | TRBV3-1/TRBV3-2 | 15 | few | TGTGCCAGCAGCCAAGTTGACAGGGTCGGGTATGGCTACACCTTC | CASSQVDRVGYGYTF
TRBJ1-6 | . | TRBV27 | 15 | . | TGTGCCAGCAGTCCAAGTTGGGGGATCAATTCACCCCTCCACTTT | CASSPSWGINSPLHF
TRBJ1-5 | TRBD1 | TRBV15 | 18 | . | TGTGCCACCAGCAGAGATTACGGGACAGGGAAGCGCAATCAGCCCCAGCATTTT | CATSRDYGTGKRNQPQHF
TRBJ1-5 | TRBD1 | TRBV2 | 16 | . | TGTGCCAGCAGGCCCGACAGGGTCCTTAGCAATCAGCCCCAGCATTTT | CASRPDRVLSNQPQHF
TRBJ2-3 | TRBD1 | TRBV3-1/TRBV3-2 | 15 | once | TGTGCCAGCAGTCGACAGGGCAGCACCCCAGATACGCAGTATTTT | CASSRQGSTPDTQYF
TRBJ1-2 | . | TRBV7-8 | 15 | . | TGTGCCAGCAGCTTAGTCGGGGGAACCTCCTATGGCTACACCTTC | CASSLVGGTSYGYTF
TRBJ2-1 | . | TRBV30 | 11 | . | TGTGCCTCAGTAAGAGGGTTTGGGCAGTTCTTC | CASVRGFGQFF
TRBJ2-1 | . | TRBV6-6 | 15 | . | TGTGCCAGCAGCGGACCGGGACTGGCCTCATCTGAGCAGTTCTTC | CASSGPGLASSEQFF
TRBJ2-2 | . | TRBV19 | 16 | . | TGTGCCAGTAGTATGTGGGACTCCCCAGGAACCGGGGAGCTGTTTTTT | CASSMWDSPGTGELFF
TRBJ1-4 | TRBD1 | TRBV28 | 16 | . | TGTGCCAGCATACCAGGGGGATTCTCAACTAATGAAAAACTGTTTTTT | CASIPGGFSTNEKLFF
TRBJ1-2 | TRBD1 | TRBV19 | 15 | . | TGTGCCAGTAGGACCGGACAGGGGGGATTCCATGGCTACACCTTC | CASRTGQGGFHGYTF
TRBJ2-2 | . | TRBV19 | 14 | few | TGTGCCAGTAGGAAGGACAGTTACACCGGGGAGCTGTTTTTT | CASRKDSYTGELFF
TRBJ2-4 | TRBD2 | TRBV28 | 12 | . | TGTGCCAGCAGTCCGAATAGCGGGGGGCCGAGGTTC | CASSPNSGGPRF
TRBJ1-4 | . | TRBV19 | 14 | . | TGTGCCAGTAGTAGGACCGCAACTAATGAAAAACTGTTTTTT | CASSRTATNEKLFF
TRBJ1-2 | . | TRBV24-1 | 12 | . | TGTGCCACCAGTGATGGGGACGGATGGTACACCTTC | CATSDGDGWYTF
TRBJ1-5 | TRBD1 | TRBV6-1 | 16 | . | TGTGCCAGCAGTGGACAGGGGGCGCTTGGCAATCAGCCCCAGCATTTT | CASSGQGALGNQPQHF
TRBJ2-3 | . | TRBV24-1 | 16 | . | TGTGCCACCAGTGACCAATCTGCGTCGAGCACAGATACGCAGTATTTT | CATSDQSASSTDTQYF